Below, 9 T cell receptor beta chains from the same sample are listed, as sequenced in a study of early T cells in non-severe SARS-CoV-2 infection. In TCRdb, the 5' RACE reads were re-called with MiXCR into one record per CDR3 protein. The sample holds tens of thousands of distinct CDR3 sequences, 10% seen once. Sequenced input: whole blood. These receptors all stem from an adult who was a healthcare worker with PCR-confirmed SARS-CoV-2 infection or an uninfected control (not recorded which).

A few counts support this clonotype. The junction departs from germline at one end; a sequencing error may be responsible. The rearrangement uses TRBV7-6 and TRBJ2-3; D perhaps matches TRBD1 (6 bases). The CDR3 spans 13 residues. The germline CDR1 and CDR2 sequences are SGHVS and FNYEAQ. Here the CDR3 reads CASRLGTTDTQYF. The CDR3 nucleotides read TGTGCCAGCAGGTTAGGGACAACAGATACGCAGTATTTT.

At least ten counts were recorded for this clonotype. The V and J genes are TRBV3-1 and TRBJ1-6; a weak D match, TRBD1 (5 bases). The CDR3 covers 16 residues. The germline gives CDR1 LGHDT, CDR2 YNNKEL (reference sequence). V gave up 4 bases and J gave up 10 bases, with 20 bases separating them. CDR3 DNA: TGTGCCAGCAGCCCAAGTAGGCGACGGGGGGACTCACCCCTCCACTTT. Translation: CASSPSRRRGDSPLHF.

V usage is TRBV6-2 or TRBV6-3 and J usage is TRBJ2-5; D is uncertain. CDR3 length equals 13 residues. Germline V CDR1 and CDR2: MNHEY, SVGEGT. Trimming removed 6 bases from V and 2 bases from J, with 10 bases in between. The CDR3 DNA follows: TGTGCCAGCAGGGGTCTGGCGCAAGAGACCCAGTACTTC. It codes for CASRGLAQETQYF.

J is TRBJ1-4 and V is TRBV7-2; D is undetermined. Germline V gives CDR1 SGHTA, CDR2 FQGNSA. Trimming left V 4 bases short and J 3 bases short, with 9 bases between. This CDR3 is 14 amino acids long. This CDR3 is CASSYTGSNEKLFF. The CDR3 coding sequence is TGTGCCAGCAGCTACACGGGCTCTAATGAAAAACTGTTTTTT.

The chain employs TRBV6-2 or TRBV6-3 and TRBJ1-5, with no clear D. This CDR3 has 18 residues. V was trimmed by 0 bases and J by 3 bases, leaving 18 bases between them. CDR1 MNHEY and CDR2 SVGEGT come from the germline V gene. The CDR3 DNA is TGTGCCAGCAGTTACTCGAAAGGAGGAGGAAGCCTCAATCAGCCCCAGCATTTT. This sequence encodes CASSYSKGGGSLNQPQHF.

This clonotype has ten or more counts. The chain uses TRBV6-6 and TRBJ2-2, with a tentative D call TRBD1 (6 bases). The V end lost 7 bases, the J end lost 0 bases, and 15 bases lay between the germline ends. The CDR3 runs 16 residues. Germline-derived CDR1 and CDR2 are MNHNY and SVGAGI (reference sequence). As DNA, the CDR3 is TGTGCCAGCACTAGAACCCAGGGGACGAACACCGGGGAGCTGTTTTTT. Residues: CASTRTQGTNTGELFF.

In this sample, this clonotype turned up a few times. The V call is TRBV9, the J call TRBJ1-1; D is undetermined. There are 15 residues in the CDR3. V was clipped by 0 bases and J by 0 bases, with 9 bases between them. The germline V gene encodes CDR1 SGDLS and CDR2 YYNGEE. CDR3 in amino acids: CASSVGPGLNTEAFF. In DNA form, the CDR3 reads TGTGCCAGCAGCGTAGGGCCGGGCTTGAACACTGAAGCTTTCTTT. Full variable domain (missing parts from reference TRBV9 and TRBJ1-1): DSGVTQTPKHLITATGQRVTLRCSPRSGDLSVYWYQQSLDQGLQFLIQYYNGEERAKGNILERFSAQQFPDLHSELNLSSLELGDSALYFCASSVGPGLNTEAFFGQGTRLTVV.

This clonotype was seen a handful of times. V is TRBV3-1 and J is TRBJ2-1, with TRBD2 matching 7 bases. The CDR3 consists of 16 residues. V lost 4 bases, J lost 7 bases, and 13 bases stayed unmatched. Germline V gene sequence: CDR1 LGHDT, CDR2 YNNKEL (reference sequence). As DNA, the CDR3 is TGTGCCAGCAGCCCGCGCTTTCGCGGGAGTTTTAATGAGCAGTTCTTC. Amino acids: CASSPRFRGSFNEQFF.

This clonotype was recorded many times. This chain joins TRBV14 and TRBJ2-1, with TRBD2 matching over 7 bases. CDR1 and CDR2 (germline): SGHDN, FVKESK. This CDR3 spans 17 amino acids. Trimming cost V 0 bases and J 4 bases; bases outside gene matches: 9. CDR3 sequence reads: CASSQDLSGGPYNEQFF. DNA of the CDR3: TGTGCCAGCAGCCAAGATCTTTCGGGAGGCCCATACAATGAGCAGTTCTTC.